The sequence of this T cell receptor (beta chain) was determined in a study of blood T cell repertoires in COVID-19. Generated by immunoSEQ multiplex PCR, the TCRdb table keeps only in-frame clones and is missing some. The sample has roughly 190,000 clones; under 90% are singletons. The germline CDR1 and CDR2 sequences are LNHDA and SQIVND (reference sequence). V was shortened by 6 bases and J by 3 bases, with 11 bases between the two germline ends. The CDR3 is 13 residues long. The genes are TRBV19 and TRBJ1-1, with D hard to call. This receptor was obtained from a human donor in a cohort sampled during active COVID-19. The sample taken for sequencing was peripheral blood. The CDR3 spells CASSRSFYTEAFF. In nucleotides, the CDR3 is TGTGCCAGTAGCAGATCATTTTACACTGAAGCTTTCTTT.